These 3 T cell receptor beta chains were sequenced from one sample in a study of T cell repertoires in cytomegalovirus infection. TCRdb re-called the reads through MiXCR, storing one row per CDR3 protein. The sample consists of hundreds of thousands of distinct CDR3 sequences, under 20% of them appearing once. Sequencing used PBMCs. These receptors were collected from a human donor in good health (CMV status not recorded). Some clones in this sample may be carry-over from other donors' samples.

V gene TRBV20-1 combines with J gene TRBJ2-7; D assignment may be TRBD1 or TRBD2 (5 bases each). Germline V gives CDR1 DFQATT, CDR2 SNEGSKA (reference sequence). V was shortened by 6 bases and J by 5 bases, with 20 bases between the two germline ends. The CDR3 runs to 14 residues. CDR3 sequence: CSARNAWGSDEQYF. For the CDR3, the DNA is TGCAGTGCCCGGAACGCGTGGGGGTCAGACGAGCAGTACTTC.

The rearrangement uses TRBV3-1 and TRBJ2-5; 10 nucleotides agree with TRBD2. CDR1 and CDR2 from the germline V gene are LGHDT and YNNKEL (reference sequence). The J segment lost 3 bases and the V segment lost 4 bases, leaving 5 bases of the junction unmatched. This CDR3 is 15 amino acids long. The CDR3 DNA is TGTGCCAGCAGCCTTCACCTAGCGGGGGAAGAGACCCAGTACTTC. Amino acids: CASSLHLAGEETQYF.

This clonotype has ten or more counts. The J gene is TRBJ2-1, the V gene TRBV12-3 or TRBV12-4; 10 bases map to TRBD1. There are 14 residues in the CDR3. The V segment lost 6 bases and the J segment 5 bases; nucleotides outside the gene matches: 4. The CDR3 is CASRQDRGHNEQFF. The CDR3 bases are TGTGCCAGCAGGCAAGACAGGGGGCACAATGAGCAGTTCTTC.